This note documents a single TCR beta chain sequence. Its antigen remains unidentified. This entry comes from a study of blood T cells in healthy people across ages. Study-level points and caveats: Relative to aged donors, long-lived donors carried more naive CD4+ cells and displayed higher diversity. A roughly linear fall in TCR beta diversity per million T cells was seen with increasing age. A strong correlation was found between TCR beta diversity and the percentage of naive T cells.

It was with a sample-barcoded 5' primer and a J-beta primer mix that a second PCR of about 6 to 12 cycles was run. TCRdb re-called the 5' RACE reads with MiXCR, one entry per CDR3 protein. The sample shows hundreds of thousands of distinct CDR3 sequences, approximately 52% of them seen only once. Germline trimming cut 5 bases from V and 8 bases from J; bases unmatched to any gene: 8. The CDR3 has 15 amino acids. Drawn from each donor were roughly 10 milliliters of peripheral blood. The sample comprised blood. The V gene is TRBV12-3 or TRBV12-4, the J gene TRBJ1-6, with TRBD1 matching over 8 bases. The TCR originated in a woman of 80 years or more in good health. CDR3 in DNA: TGTGCCAGCAGTCCGCGACAGGGGATCGATTCACCCCTCCACTTT. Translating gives CASSPRQGIDSPLHF.